These 5 T cell receptor beta chains originate from one sample sequenced in a study of T cell responses to AZD1222 COVID-19 vaccine. Assay used: immunoSEQ multiplex PCR; TCRdb lists only in-frame clones, some missing. The table has about 140,000 clones, over 85% seen once. Sequenced here: peripheral blood, sampled on day 0 of AZD1222 vaccination. The receptors derive from an adult in good health.

This clone was found once. The rearrangement uses TRBV28 and TRBJ1-1; perhaps TRBD1 as D (6 bases). This CDR3 is 14 amino acids long. Germline V gene sequence: CDR1 MDHEN, CDR2 SYDVKM. V shed 7 bases and J shed 3 bases, with 15 bases lying between them. CDR3 nucleotide sequence: TGTGCCAGCACCCCGGGGGGGGCTTACACTGAAGCTTTCTTT. Protein sequence: CASTPGGAYTEAFF.

V usage is TRBV28 and J usage is TRBJ2-7; TRBD1 aligns across 7 bases. Germline CDR1 MDHEN, CDR2 SYDVKM. Trimming took 2 bases from V and 0 from J; bases not matched to a gene: 4. CDR3 size: 15 residues. The chain's CDR3 is CASSLRGPVSYEQYF. The CDR3 DNA reads as TGTGCCAGCAGTTTAAGGGGGCCTGTCTCCTACGAGCAGTACTTC.

The rearrangement uses TRBV7-8 and TRBJ2-7; 12 bases match TRBD1. CDR1 is SGHVS, CDR2 FQNEAQ, per germline. There are 16 residues in the CDR3. Trimming removed 5 bases from V and 5 bases from J; junction bases left unmatched: 10. The CDR3 bases are TGTGCCAGCAGCCGGGGACAGGGGGCCATATCAGACGAGCAGTACTTC. Its protein is CASSRGQGAISDEQYF.

The chain recombines TRBV11-2 with TRBJ2-3, with D unclear. V lost 5 bases to trimming and J lost 2 bases, with 14 bases between them. The CDR3 is 15 residues long. Looked up from germline, CDR1 is SGHAT and CDR2 is FQNNGV. The DNA of the CDR3 is TGTGCCAGCAGCCCCCAGTGGCTTAACACAGATACGCAGTATTTT. As protein: CASSPQWLNTDTQYF.

V gene TRBV5-1 combines with J gene TRBJ1-2, with D maybe TRBD1 (6 bases). Trimming stripped 4 bases from V and 8 bases from J, with 18 bases between. This CDR3 has 14 residues. Germline V gene data show CDR1 as SGHRS and CDR2 as YFSETQ. For the CDR3, the DNA is TGCGCCAGCAGCACCGAGGACGACAGGACGGGCTACACCTTC. It codes for CASSTEDDRTGYTF.